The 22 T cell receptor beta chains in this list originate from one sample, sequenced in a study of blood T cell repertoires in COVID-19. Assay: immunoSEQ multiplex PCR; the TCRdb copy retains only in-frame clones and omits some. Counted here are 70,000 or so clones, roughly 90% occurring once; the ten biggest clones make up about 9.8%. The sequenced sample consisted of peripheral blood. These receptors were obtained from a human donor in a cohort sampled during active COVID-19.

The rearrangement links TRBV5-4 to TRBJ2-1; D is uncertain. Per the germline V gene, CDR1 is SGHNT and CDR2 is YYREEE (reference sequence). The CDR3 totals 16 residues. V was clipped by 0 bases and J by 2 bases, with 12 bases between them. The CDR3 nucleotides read TGTGCCAGCAGCTTGGGTGCCTCGAGGACCTACAATGAGCAGTTCTTC. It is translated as CASSLGASRTYNEQFF.

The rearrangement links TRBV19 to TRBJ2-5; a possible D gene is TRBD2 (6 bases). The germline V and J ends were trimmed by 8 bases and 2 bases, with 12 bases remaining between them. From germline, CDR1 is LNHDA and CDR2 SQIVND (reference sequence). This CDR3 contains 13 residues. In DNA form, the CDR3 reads TGTGCCAGTGGGCCAGGACTACAAGAGACCCAGTACTTC. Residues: CASGPGLQETQYF. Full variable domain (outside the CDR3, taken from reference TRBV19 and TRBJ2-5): DGGITQSPKYLFRKEGQNVTLSCEQNLNHDAMYWYRQDPGQGLRLIYYSQIVNDFQKGDIAEGYSVSREKKESFPLTVTSAQKNPTAFYLCASGPGLQETQYFGPGTRLLVL.

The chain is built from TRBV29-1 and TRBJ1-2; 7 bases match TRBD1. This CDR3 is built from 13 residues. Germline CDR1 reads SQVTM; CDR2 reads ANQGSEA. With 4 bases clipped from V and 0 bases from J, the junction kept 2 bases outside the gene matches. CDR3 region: CSVGTGSNYGYTF. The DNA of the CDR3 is TGCAGCGTTGGGACAGGTTCTAACTATGGCTACACCTTC.

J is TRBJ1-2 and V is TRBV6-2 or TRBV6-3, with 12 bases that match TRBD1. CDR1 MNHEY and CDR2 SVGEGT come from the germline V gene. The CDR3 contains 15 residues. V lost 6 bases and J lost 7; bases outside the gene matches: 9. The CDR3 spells CASSSGTGGLAGYTF. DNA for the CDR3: TGTGCCAGCAGCTCCGGGACAGGGGGCCTGGCTGGCTACACCTTC.

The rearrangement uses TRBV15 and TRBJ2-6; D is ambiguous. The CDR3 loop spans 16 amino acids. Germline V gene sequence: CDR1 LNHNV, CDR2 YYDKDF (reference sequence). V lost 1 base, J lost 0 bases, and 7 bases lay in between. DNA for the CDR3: TGTGCCACCAGCAGAGGCCGGTTCTCTGGGGCCAACGTCCTGACTTTC. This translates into CATSRGRFSGANVLTF.

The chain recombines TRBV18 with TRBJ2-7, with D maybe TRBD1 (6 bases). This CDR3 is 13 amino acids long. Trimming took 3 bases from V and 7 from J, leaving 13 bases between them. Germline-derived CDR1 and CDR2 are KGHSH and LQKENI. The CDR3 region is CASSPSDRGEQYF. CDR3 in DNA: TGTGCCAGCTCACCCTCGGACAGAGGGGAGCAGTACTTC.

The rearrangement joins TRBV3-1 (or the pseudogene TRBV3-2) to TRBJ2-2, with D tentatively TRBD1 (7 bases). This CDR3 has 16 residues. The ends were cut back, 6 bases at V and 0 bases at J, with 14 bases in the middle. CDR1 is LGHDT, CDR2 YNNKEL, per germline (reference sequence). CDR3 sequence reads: CASRDRTKANTGELFF. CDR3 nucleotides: TGTGCCAGCAGGGACAGGACTAAAGCGAACACCGGGGAGCTGTTTTTT.

The CDR3 nucleotides read TGTGCCAGCAGTGAAGCCCCAGGGGCCACGGGAAACACCATATATTTT. It codes for CASSEAPGATGNTIYF. V gene TRBV6-1 combines with J gene TRBJ1-3; D is possibly TRBD1 (6 bases). Deletions cut 0 bases from V and 4 bases from J, with 13 bases between. The CDR3 consists of 16 residues. Germline loops: CDR1 MNHNS, CDR2 SASEGT.

CDR3 in amino acids: CASRLAGSPYEQYF. Written as DNA, the CDR3 is TGTGCCAGCAGATTAGCGGGTAGTCCCTACGAGCAGTACTTC. The chain combines TRBV28 with TRBJ2-7; 7 nucleotides match TRBD2. Per the germline V gene, CDR1 is MDHEN and CDR2 is SYDVKM. The CDR3 contains 14 residues. V was clipped by 6 bases and J by 2 bases; unmatched bases: 7.

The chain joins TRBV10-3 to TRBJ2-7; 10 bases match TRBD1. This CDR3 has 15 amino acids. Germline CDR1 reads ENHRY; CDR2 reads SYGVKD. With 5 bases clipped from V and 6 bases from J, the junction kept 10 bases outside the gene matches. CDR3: CAISTTGGAGSEQYF. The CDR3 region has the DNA TGTGCCATCAGTACGACAGGGGGCGCCGGGAGCGAGCAGTACTTC.

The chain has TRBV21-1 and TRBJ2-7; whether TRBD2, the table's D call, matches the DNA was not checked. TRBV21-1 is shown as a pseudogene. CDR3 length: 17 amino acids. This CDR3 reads CASSKPKREERSYEQYF. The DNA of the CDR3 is TGTGCCAGCAGCAAGCCGAAGCGGGAGGAAAGGTCCTACGAGCAGTACTTC.

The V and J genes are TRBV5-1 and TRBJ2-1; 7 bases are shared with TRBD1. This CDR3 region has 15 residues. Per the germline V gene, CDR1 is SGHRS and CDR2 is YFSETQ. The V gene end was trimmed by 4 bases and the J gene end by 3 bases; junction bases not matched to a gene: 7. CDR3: CASSPRDRDYNEQFF. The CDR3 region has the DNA TGCGCCAGCAGCCCGAGGGACAGAGACTACAATGAGCAGTTCTTC.

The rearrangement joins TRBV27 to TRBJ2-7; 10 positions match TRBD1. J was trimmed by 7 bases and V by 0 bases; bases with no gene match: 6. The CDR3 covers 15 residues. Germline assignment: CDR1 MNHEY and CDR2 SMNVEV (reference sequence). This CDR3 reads CASSLSGTGVREQYF. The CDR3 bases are TGTGCCAGCAGTTTATCCGGGACAGGGGTTCGAGAGCAGTACTTC.

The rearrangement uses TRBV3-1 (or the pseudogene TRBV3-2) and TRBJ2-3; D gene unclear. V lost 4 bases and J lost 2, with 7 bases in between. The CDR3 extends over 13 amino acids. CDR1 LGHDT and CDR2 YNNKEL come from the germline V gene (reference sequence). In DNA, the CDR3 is TGTGCCAGCAGCCCTACCCTCACAGATACGCAGTATTTT. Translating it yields CASSPTLTDTQYF.

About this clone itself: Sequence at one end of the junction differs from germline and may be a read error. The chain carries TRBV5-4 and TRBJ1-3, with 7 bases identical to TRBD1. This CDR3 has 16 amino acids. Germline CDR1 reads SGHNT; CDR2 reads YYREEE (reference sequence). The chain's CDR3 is CASSLGHRGSGNTIYF. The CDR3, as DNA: TGTGCCAGCAGTTTGGGCCACAGGGGATCGGGAAACACCATATATTTT.

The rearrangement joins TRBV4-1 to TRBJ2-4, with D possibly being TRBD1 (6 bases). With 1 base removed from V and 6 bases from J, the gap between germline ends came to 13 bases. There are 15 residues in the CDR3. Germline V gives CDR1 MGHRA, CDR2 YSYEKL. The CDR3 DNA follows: TGCGCCAGCAGCCAAGGTTTCAGGGGAACAAACATTCAGTACTTC. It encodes CASSQGFRGTNIQYF.

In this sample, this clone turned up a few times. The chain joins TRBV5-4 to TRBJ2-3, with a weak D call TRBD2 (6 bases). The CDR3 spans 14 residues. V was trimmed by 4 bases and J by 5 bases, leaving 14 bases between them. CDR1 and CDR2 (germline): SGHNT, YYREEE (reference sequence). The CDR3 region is CASSPSSGEDTQYF. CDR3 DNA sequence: TGTGCCAGCAGCCCCTCATCGGGGGAAGATACGCAGTATTTT.

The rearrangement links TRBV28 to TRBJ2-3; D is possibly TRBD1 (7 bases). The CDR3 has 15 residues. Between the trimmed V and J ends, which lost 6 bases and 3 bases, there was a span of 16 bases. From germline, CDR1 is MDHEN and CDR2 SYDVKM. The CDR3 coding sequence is TGTGCCAGCAGCCCAGGGGGGCATGAGACAGATACGCAGTATTTT. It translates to CASSPGGHETDTQYF.

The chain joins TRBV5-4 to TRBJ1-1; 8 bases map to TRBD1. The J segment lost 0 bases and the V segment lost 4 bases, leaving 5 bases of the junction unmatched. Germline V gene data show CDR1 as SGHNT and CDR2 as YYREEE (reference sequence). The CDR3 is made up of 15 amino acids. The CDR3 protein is CASSPLRGLNTEAFF. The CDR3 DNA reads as TGTGCCAGCAGCCCCCTCAGGGGGCTGAACACTGAAGCTTTCTTT.

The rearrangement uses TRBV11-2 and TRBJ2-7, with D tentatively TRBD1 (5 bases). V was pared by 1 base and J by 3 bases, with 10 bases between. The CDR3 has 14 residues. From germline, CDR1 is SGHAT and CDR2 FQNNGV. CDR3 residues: CASSLAQVSYEQYF. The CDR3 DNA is TGTGCCAGCAGCTTAGCACAGGTGAGCTACGAGCAGTACTTC.

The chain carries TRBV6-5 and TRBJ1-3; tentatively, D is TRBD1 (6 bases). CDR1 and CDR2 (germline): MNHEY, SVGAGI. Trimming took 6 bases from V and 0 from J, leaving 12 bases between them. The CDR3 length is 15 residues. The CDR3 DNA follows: TGTGCCAGCAGCGATACAGGGTACTCTGGAAACACCATATATTTT. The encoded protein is CASSDTGYSGNTIYF.

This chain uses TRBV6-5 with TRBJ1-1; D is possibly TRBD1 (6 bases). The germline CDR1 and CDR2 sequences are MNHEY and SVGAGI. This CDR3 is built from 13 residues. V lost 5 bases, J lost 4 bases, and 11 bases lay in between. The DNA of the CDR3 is TGTGCCAGCAGTATCCAGGGGAGCACTGAAGCTTTCTTT. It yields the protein CASSIQGSTEAFF.